The rows below give T cell receptor beta chains drawn from one sample of a study of chemoradiotherapy in HPV16-positive cancers. Produced via immunoSEQ multiplex PCR; TCRdb's table is partial and in-frame only. The sample has 30,000 to 40,000 clones; roughly 90% are singletons. The sample here was blood, taken from a patient who underwent chemoradiotherapy. All receptors derive from a human donor with HPV-associated anogenital cancer. Each CDR3 is given with its conserved first and last residue. A D gene is named only where the DNA matches it firmly. Size is stated for part of the rows, as once, few or many counts, or as a class when the clone is expanded.

cdr3_nt | cdr3_aa | v_call | clone_size | d_call | j_call
TGTGCCAGCAGCCAAGGATTGGCTAGCGGGGGGGCAGCAAATACGCAGTATTTT | CASSQGLASGGAANTQYF | TRBV14 | . | TRBD2 | TRBJ2-3
TGTGCCAGCAGCCTTCGAGGGGGTAATAATTCACCCCTCCACTTT | CASSLRGGNNSPLHF | TRBV6-4 | . | . | TRBJ1-6
TGTGCCAGTAAGGGGGGGCAGGGGGTGAACACTGAAGCTTTCTTT | CASKGGQGVNTEAFF | TRBV19 | . | TRBD1 | TRBJ1-1
TGTGCCAGCAACCCCGGCTATGACACCATATATTTT | CASNPGYDTIYF | TRBV7-9 | few | . | TRBJ1-3
TGCGCCAGCAGCGGACAAAGGGGGAGCGGGAGCACAGATACGCAGTATTTT | CASSGQRGSGSTDTQYF | TRBV5-1 | . | . | TRBJ2-3
TGCAGTGCCCCCATTGGGCGGGGAGCTTTCTTT | CSAPIGRGAFF | TRBV20-1 | . | . | TRBJ1-1
TGTGCCAGCAGCCCTTATCCTAGCCAAAGCTCCTACGAGCAGTACTTC | CASSPYPSQSSYEQYF | TRBV4-2 | . | . | TRBJ2-7
TGTGCCAGCAGTAGAAGTGAGATGAACATTCAGTACTTC | CASSRSEMNIQYF | TRBV6-1 | . | . | TRBJ2-4
TGTGCCAGCAGTTTCGGACAGGGGGCCTACAATGAGCAGTTCTTC | CASSFGQGAYNEQFF | TRBV6-5 | . | TRBD1 | TRBJ2-1
TGCGCCAGCAGCTTGGATCGGGTGGTGAACACTGAAGCTTTCTTT | CASSLDRVVNTEAFF | TRBV5-1 | . | . | TRBJ1-1
TGTGCCAGCAGTGCCACTTCCCTGGGAGCCAAAAACATTCAGTACTTC | CASSATSLGAKNIQYF | TRBV9 | . | . | TRBJ2-4
TGCGCCAGCAGGAACAGGGGGCGGCACACTGAAGCTTTCTTT | CASRNRGRHTEAFF | TRBV10-1 | . | TRBD1 | TRBJ1-1
TGTGCCAGCAGCTTGGGGACTGCACACACCGGGGAGCTGTTTTTT | CASSLGTAHTGELFF | TRBV7-3 | . | . | TRBJ2-2
TGTGCCAGCAGTCCAGACAGGGGGCCCTACTATGGCTACACCTTC | CASSPDRGPYYGYTF | TRBV27 | . | TRBD1 | TRBJ1-2
TGTGCCAGCTCACCGGGACAGGGGGCTGAAGCTTTCTTT | CASSPGQGAEAFF | TRBV18 | . | TRBD1 | TRBJ1-1
TGTGCCAGCAGCCAGCAGACGACAGGTGAAGCTTTCTTT | CASSQQTTGEAFF | TRBV14 | . | . | TRBJ1-1
TGTGCCAGCTCACCAGCAGTCTCTAGCACAGATACGCAGTATTTT | CASSPAVSSTDTQYF | TRBV18 | . | . | TRBJ2-3
TGCGCCAGCACCTCGGACAGTTTCGGAGTTGCCACAGATACGCAGTATTTT | CASTSDSFGVATDTQYF | TRBV5-1 | . | . | TRBJ2-3
TGTGCCAGCTCAGGAGTCGGCAGGGGGCTCTCTGGAAACACCATATATTTT | CASSGVGRGLSGNTIYF | TRBV18 | . | TRBD1 | TRBJ1-3
TGCGCCAGCAGCTTACAAGGGACTAGCGGGGCCGGGGAGCTGTTTTTT | CASSLQGTSGAGELFF | TRBV5-1 | . | TRBD2 | TRBJ2-2
TGTGCCAGCAGCTCTCTTCTCGGGGAGCTGTTTTTT | CASSSLLGELFF | TRBV7-2 | . | . | TRBJ2-2
TGTGCCAGCAGCCCCGGGACAGCACTTAACACCGGGGAGCTGTTTTTT | CASSPGTALNTGELFF | TRBV7-3 | . | TRBD1 | TRBJ2-2
TGTGCCAGCAGCCTCTCGGGGACAGGGGTCGAAGCTTTCTTT | CASSLSGTGVEAFF | TRBV7-6 | . | TRBD1 | TRBJ1-1
TGTGCCAGCAGCTTGCCCCCCCGGTATAGCGGGGCCCAAGAGACCCAGTACTTC | CASSLPPRYSGAQETQYF | TRBV5-6 | . | TRBD2 | TRBJ2-5
TGTGCCAGCAGCACCGTCCCGGGGGAGCAGTACTTC | CASSTVPGEQYF | TRBV5-5 | . | . | TRBJ2-7
TGCGCCAGCAGCCCTCCAATGGCGGGGAGCACCGGGGAGCTGTTTTTT | CASSPPMAGSTGELFF | TRBV5-1 | . | . | TRBJ2-2
TGTGCCAGCAGCCCCCAATCCTACGAGCAGTACTTC | CASSPQSYEQYF | TRBV7-2 | . | . | TRBJ2-7
TGTGCCAGTAGTATGGGGGGAGGGGAGCTGTTTTTT | CASSMGGGELFF | TRBV19 | . | . | TRBJ2-2
TGCGCCAGCAGCTTCAGGGGGCCCACTGAAGCTTTCTTT | CASSFRGPTEAFF | TRBV5-1 | . | TRBD1 | TRBJ1-1
TGTGCCAGCCGAGACGACAGATTTACCGAAAAACTGTTTTTT | CASRDDRFTEKLFF | TRBV6-1 | once | . | TRBJ1-4
TGTGCCAGCAGCATCCGGGGGAACCTAGCCAAAAACATTCAGTACTTC | CASSIRGNLAKNIQYF | TRBV13 | once | . | TRBJ2-4
TGTGCCAGCACGCCGGGACCAGGTGTGGATGAGCAGTTCTTC | CASTPGPGVDEQFF | TRBV6-4 | . | . | TRBJ2-1
TGTGCCAGCATTTTCCAACACCCAGACCTAGAAGCTTTCTTT | CASIFQHPDLEAFF | TRBV7-2 | . | . | TRBJ1-1
TGTGCCAGCAGTTTACGGCCCAGGGTGGGTAATTCACCCCTCCACTTT | CASSLRPRVGNSPLHF | TRBV27 | . | . | TRBJ1-6
TGTGCCAGCAGTGAATGCATGGGTCCGACAGGGTACGAGCAGTACTTC | CASSECMGPTGYEQYF | TRBV25-1 | . | TRBD1 | TRBJ2-7
TGTGCCAGCAGTGTCGGACAGGGGCCCCAGCATTTT | CASSVGQGPQHF | TRBV6-1 | . | TRBD1 | TRBJ1-5
TGTGCCAGCGGTTCAGGAGACCGCTATGGCTACACCTTC | CASGSGDRYGYTF | TRBV27 | . | . | TRBJ1-2
TGCGCCAGCAGCGAAGACAGGGGAGGAAGAGGCTACACCTTC | CASSEDRGGRGYTF | TRBV10-2 | . | TRBD1 | TRBJ1-2
TGTGCCATCAGTGAGTCGCAACAGGGTGGAAACTATGGCTACACCTTC | CAISESQQGGNYGYTF | TRBV10-3 | . | . | TRBJ1-2
TGTGCCATCACGGACAGGATCTATGGCTACACCTTC | CAITDRIYGYTF | TRBV2 | few | TRBD1 | TRBJ1-2